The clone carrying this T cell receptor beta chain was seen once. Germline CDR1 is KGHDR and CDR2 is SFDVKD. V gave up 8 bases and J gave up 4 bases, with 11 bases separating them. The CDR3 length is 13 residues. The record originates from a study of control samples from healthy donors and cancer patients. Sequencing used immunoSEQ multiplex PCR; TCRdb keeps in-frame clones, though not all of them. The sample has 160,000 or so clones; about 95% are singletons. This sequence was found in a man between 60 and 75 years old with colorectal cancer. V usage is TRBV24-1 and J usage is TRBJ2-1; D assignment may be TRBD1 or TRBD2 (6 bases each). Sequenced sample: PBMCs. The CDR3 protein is CATNRGLYNEQFF. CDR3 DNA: TGTGCCACCAACCGGGGGCTGTACAATGAGCAGTTCTTC.